The 23 T cell receptor beta chains below were found in one sample sequenced in a study of blood T cells in healthy people across ages. A second PCR, run for about 7 to 11 cycles, used a sample-barcoded 5' primer plus a J-beta primer mix. MiXCR was run by TCRdb on the 5' RACE reads, yielding one entry per CDR3 protein. The table lists about 930,000 distinct CDR3 sequences, roughly 29% of them singletons. The sample was also reused in another study, on T cells of mothers and their children.

The specimen sequenced was blood. The origin of the receptors is a woman between 40 and 50 years old in good health.

With respect to this clonotype: A much larger clone differs from this one at a single base, so this may be a read error. V and J are TRBV10-3 and TRBJ2-7; D is uncertain. This CDR3 has 12 amino acids. Germline CDR1 reads ENHRY; CDR2 reads SYGVKD. CDR3 bases: TGTGTCATCCGTAGTAATCACTACGAGCAGTACTTC. It is translated as CVIRSNHYEQYF.

The genes are TRBV7-6 and TRBJ2-1; 10 bases are shared with TRBD2. Trimming at V came to 0 bases and at J to 2 bases, leaving 4 bases not matched to a gene. The CDR3 totals 17 residues. Per germline, CDR1 SGHVS and CDR2 FNYEAQ. DNA for the CDR3: TGTGCCAGCAGCTTAGCTCCTAGCGGGGGTACCTACAATGAGCAGTTCTTC. It specifies CASSLAPSGGTYNEQFF.

This clonotype was observed a few times. This rearrangement joins TRBV20-1 to TRBJ1-2; 7 nucleotides agree with TRBD1. The V gene's germline CDR1 is DFQATT and CDR2 SNEGSKA (reference sequence). The CDR3 spans 15 residues. With V trimmed by 5 bases and J by 3 bases, 12 bases remained unmatched. CDR3 protein: CSAGGSGTADYGYTF. The CDR3 nucleotides are TGCAGTGCTGGGGGATCCGGGACAGCGGACTATGGCTACACCTTC.

The chain uses TRBV6-2 or TRBV6-3 and TRBJ2-6; 7 bases match TRBD2. V lost 6 bases, J lost 1 base, and 6 bases stayed unmatched. CDR3 size: 16 residues. Germline values: CDR1 MNHEY, CDR2 SVGEGT. The CDR3 spells CASSLRGGSGANVLTF. The CDR3 region has the DNA TGTGCCAGCAGCCTCCGGGGAGGGTCTGGGGCCAACGTCCTGACTTTC.

This clonotype was recorded many times. The genes are TRBV6-6 and TRBJ2-7; weak D call: TRBD2 (5 bases). CDR1 is MNHNY, CDR2 SVGAGI, per germline (reference sequence). The CDR3 runs 13 residues. The V end was cut by 8 bases, the J end by 1 base, with 12 bases between. The CDR3 nucleotides are TGTGCCAGCGGACTTTACGCGTCCTACGAGCAGTACTTC. It encodes CASGLYASYEQYF.

This clonotype was counted only a few times. The gene calls are TRBV25-1 and TRBJ2-3, with D tentatively TRBD1 (5 bases). Germline assignment: CDR1 MGHDK and CDR2 SYGVNS. The CDR3 is made up of 14 amino acids. V lost 2 bases and J lost 2, with 8 bases in between. CDR3: CASSEGAYTDTQYF. Here the CDR3 DNA reads TGTGCCAGCAGTGAAGGGGCTTACACAGATACGCAGTATTTT.

A few counts support this clonotype. The chain combines TRBV14 with TRBJ2-2; 10 bases align to TRBD1. J lost 6 bases, V lost 4 bases, and 2 bases had no gene match. Germline CDR1 reads SGHDN; CDR2 reads FVKESK. CDR3 length: 14 amino acids. The CDR3 loop reads CASSRQGAAGELFF. In DNA form, the CDR3 reads TGTGCCAGCAGCCGACAGGGGGCGGCCGGGGAGCTGTTTTTT. Full variable domain (outside the CDR3, taken from reference TRBV14 and TRBJ2-2): EAGVTQFPSHSVIEKGQTVTLRCDPISGHDNLYWYRRVMGKEIKFLLHFVKESKQDESGMPNNRFLAERTGGTYSTLKVQPAELEDSGVYFCASSRQGAAGELFFGEGSRLTVL.

The chain has TRBV6-1 and TRBJ1-1; TRBD1 aligns across 8 bases. CDR1 and CDR2 from the germline V gene are MNHNS and SASEGT. J lost 4 bases, V lost 4 bases, and 5 bases had no gene match. The CDR3 has 14 residues. CDR3 bases: TGTGCCAGCAGTGTTCGCACAGGGGGCACTGAAGCTTTCTTT. The encoded protein is CASSVRTGGTEAFF.

This rearrangement joins TRBV20-1 to TRBJ1-6; weak D call: TRBD1 (5 bases). Trimming took 6 bases from V and 11 from J, leaving 17 bases between them. This CDR3 is 13 amino acids long. CDR1 DFQATT and CDR2 SNEGSKA come from the germline V gene (reference sequence). Written as DNA, the CDR3 is TGCAGTGCGGAACTACTGGGACTTACACCCCTCCACTTT. It translates to CSAELLGLTPLHF.

This chain joins TRBV7-9 and TRBJ2-3; TRBD1 aligns across 9 bases. The CDR3 sequence is 19 residues long. Germline lookup yields CDR1 SEHNR and CDR2 FQNEAQ (reference sequence). Trimming removed 5 bases from V and 4 bases from J; junction bases left unmatched: 19. This CDR3 is CASSATDRGLTSAPDTQYF. CDR3 in DNA: TGTGCCAGCAGCGCGACGGACAGGGGCCTCACGTCCGCCCCAGATACGCAGTATTTT.

A remark on this clonotype: Compared with germline, one end of the junction differs, possibly owing to a read error. The chain combines TRBV7-2 with TRBJ2-7; 9 positions agree with TRBD2. The CDR3 covers 16 residues. Germline-derived CDR1 and CDR2 are SGHTA and FQGNSA. The DNA for the CDR3 is TGTGCCAGCGGCTTAGTAGCGGGGGATGTCTCCTACGAGCAATACTTC. This encodes CASGLVAGDVSYEQYF.

J is TRBJ2-7 and V is TRBV13; 8 bases match TRBD2. Germline values: CDR1 PRHDT, CDR2 FYEKMQ (reference sequence). The CDR3 consists of 17 residues. J lost 6 bases, V lost 1 base, and 14 bases had no gene match. The CDR3 DNA is TGTGCCAGCAGCTTAGACCAGCGGGGGACCCCGCTGGGCGAGCAGTACTTC. This translates into CASSLDQRGTPLGEQYF.

The genes are TRBV20-1 and TRBJ2-1; D gene uncertain. The CDR3 contains 13 residues. Between the trimmed V and J ends, which lost 3 bases and 0 bases, there was a span of 6 bases. Germline CDR1 DFQATT, CDR2 SNEGSKA (reference sequence). CDR3 residues: CSASSYSYNEQFF. DNA of the CDR3: TGCAGTGCTAGTTCCTACTCCTACAATGAGCAGTTCTTC.

This clonotype was recorded at least ten times. The rearrangement uses TRBV7-2 and TRBJ2-3; 7 bases match TRBD2. This CDR3 spans 15 amino acids. CDR1 is SGHTA and CDR2 is FQGNSA in the germline V gene. Trimming cost V 5 bases and J 4 bases; bases outside gene matches: 9. This CDR3 reads CASSHDRLAADTQYF. The CDR3 bases are TGTGCCAGCAGCCACGATAGACTAGCAGCAGATACGCAGTATTTT.

This clonotype was seen a handful of times. The chain recombines TRBV12-3 or TRBV12-4 with TRBJ1-4; D call uncertain. The CDR3 sequence is 14 residues long. The V end was cut by 6 bases, the J end by 5 bases, with 13 bases between. CDR3 nucleotide sequence: TGTGCCAGCAGAACCGGGATCTTAAATGAAAAACTGTTTTTT. Residues: CASRTGILNEKLFF.

Comment on this clonotype: This may stem from a read error, because a much larger clone lies one nucleotide away. The V gene is TRBV4-2, the J gene TRBJ2-1; D gene ambiguous. This CDR3 comprises 16 residues. Germline loops: CDR1 LGHNA, CDR2 YNFKEQ. Written as DNA, the CDR3 is TGTGCCAACAGCCAAGAGTGGCAGGTTCGTGGGAATGAGCAGTTCTTC. Protein: CANSQEWQVRGNEQFF.

The chain carries TRBV6-6 and TRBJ2-5, with D perhaps TRBD1 (6 bases). The J call may be faulty, since TRBJ2-7 better matches the DNA end. Germline CDR1 is MNHNY and CDR2 is SVGAGI (reference sequence). The CDR3 loop spans 16 amino acids. This CDR3 reads CASSYSRQASSYEQYF. In nucleotides, the CDR3 is TGTGCCAGCAGTTACTCTAGACAGGCTAGCTCCTACGAGCAGTACTTC.

The chain joins TRBV6-5 to TRBJ1-2; no clear D gene. Germline V lookup: CDR1 MNHEY, CDR2 SVGAGI. Trimming took off 8 bases at V and 0 bases at J, with 16 bases between the two ends. The CDR3 totals 15 residues. This chain's CDR3 is CASGDTIQANYGYTF. The CDR3 region has the DNA TGTGCCAGCGGAGACACCATTCAGGCTAACTATGGCTACACCTTC.

This rearrangement joins TRBV7-3 to TRBJ2-4; D call uncertain. The closer fit of TRBJ2-7 to the DNA end suggests the J call may be wrong. The CDR3 totals 11 residues. Germline assignment: CDR1 SGHTA and CDR2 FQGTGA. The CDR3 sequence is CASSQSSEQYF. CDR3 bases: TGTGCCAGCAGTCAAAGCTCCGAGCAGTACTTC.

Only a few counts were recorded for this clonotype. The junction and the germline gene differ at one end; a read error may be behind it. The rearrangement uses TRBV12-3 or TRBV12-4 and TRBJ2-5; tentative D call: TRBD2 (5 bases). The CDR3 extends over 13 amino acids. CDR3 coding DNA: TGTGCCAGCCAGTCGGGGTTCCAAGGGACCCAGTACTTC. It translates to CASQSGFQGTQYF.

This clonotype was detected only a few times. The rearrangement joins TRBV19 to TRBJ2-3, with TRBD2 matching 12 bases. The germline V gene has CDR1 LNHDA and CDR2 SQIVND (reference sequence). The V segment lost 0 bases and the J segment 5 bases; nucleotides outside the gene matches: 3. This CDR3 contains 16 residues. The DNA for the CDR3 is TGTGCCAGTAGTATAGATCAACTAGCGGGGGGAGATACGCAGTATTTT. Protein product: CASSIDQLAGGDTQYF.

The CDR3 here is CSARAPIGDIAKPQHF. CDR3 sequence (DNA): TGCAGTGCTAGAGCGCCCATAGGGGACATCGCTAAGCCCCAGCATTTT. V and J are TRBV20-1 and TRBJ1-5, with a weak D call TRBD1 (6 bases). The CDR3 sequence is 16 residues long. Germline assignment: CDR1 DFQATT and CDR2 SNEGSKA (reference sequence). V gave up 1 base and J gave up 8 bases, with 21 bases separating them.

Many counts were recorded for this clonotype. J is TRBJ2-4 and V is TRBV7-8; D not certain. There are 16 residues in the CDR3. The germline V gene has CDR1 SGHVS and CDR2 FQNEAQ. Between the trimmed V and J ends, which lost 0 bases and 0 bases, there was a span of 9 bases. The CDR3 here is CASSLAGYGAKNIQYF. Here the CDR3 DNA reads TGTGCCAGCAGCTTAGCGGGGTACGGAGCCAAAAACATTCAGTACTTC.